Listed here are 22 T cell receptor beta chains from one sample, sequenced in a study of cytomegalovirus exposure and HLA in healthy donors. A multiplex PCR was run with 60 Vbeta primers and 13 Jbeta primers. The assay was immunoSEQ multiplex PCR, and TCRdb's table has in-frame clones only and misses some. The table for this sample gives around 34,000 clones. The sequenced sample was PBMCs. The source is a middle-aged woman in good health and CMV-seropositive.

V is TRBV2 and J is TRBJ2-7; 10 nucleotides align to TRBD1. The CDR3 extends over 14 amino acids. J gave up 3 bases and V 7 bases, and 6 bases lay outside the gene matches. Germline values: CDR1 SNHLY, CDR2 FYNNEI. CDR3 amino acids: CASTGGTGVYEQYF. CDR3 nucleotides: TGTGCCAGCACTGGAGGGACAGGGGTCTACGAGCAGTACTTC.

V gene TRBV6-1 combines with J gene TRBJ1-4, with D perhaps matching TRBD1 (6 bases). Germline V gene data show CDR1 as MNHNS and CDR2 as SASEGT. The CDR3 contains 15 residues. V was cut by 10 bases and J by 3 bases, with 18 bases left in between. CDR3 region: CATEAGGPPNEKLFF. The CDR3 region has the DNA TGTGCCACCGAAGCGGGGGGCCCCCCTAATGAAAAACTGTTTTTT.

The J gene is TRBJ2-3, the V gene TRBV25-1; 7 bases are a match to TRBD2. In germline, CDR1 is MGHDK, CDR2 SYGVNS. J was trimmed by 1 base and V by 1 base; bases with no gene match: 2. The CDR3 extends over 15 amino acids. In nucleotides, the CDR3 is TGTGCCAGCAGTGAATGGGGGGGTGGCACAGATACGCAGTATTTT. It encodes CASSEWGGGTDTQYF. Full variable domain (rest looked up from reference TRBV25-1 and TRBJ2-3): EADIYQTPRYLVIGTGKKITLECSQTMGHDKMYWYQQDPGMELHLIHYSYGVNSTEKGDLSSESTVSRIRTEHFPLTLESARPSHTSQYLCASSEWGGGTDTQYFGPGTRLTVL.

J is TRBJ1-1 and V is TRBV19; unclear D gene. Per germline, CDR1 LNHDA and CDR2 SQIVND (reference sequence). With 7 bases removed from V and 7 bases from J, the gap between germline ends came to 28 bases. CDR3 length: 17 amino acids. The CDR3 region is CASMISLALGGPREAFF. As DNA, the CDR3 is TGTGCCAGTATGATCTCCTTGGCGCTTGGCGGTCCGCGTGAAGCTTTCTTT.

The chain links TRBV19 to TRBJ1-5; no clear D. The CDR3 has 15 residues. Per the germline V gene, CDR1 is LNHDA and CDR2 is SQIVND (reference sequence). V gave up 6 bases and J gave up 0 bases, with 12 bases separating them. The CDR3 DNA follows: TGTGCCAGTAGAAGTCTGAGCTATAGCAATCAGCCCCAGCATTTT. It codes for CASRSLSYSNQPQHF.

The chain employs TRBV9 and TRBJ1-5, with a weak D call TRBD1 (5 bases). CDR1 SGDLS and CDR2 YYNGEE come from the germline V gene. This CDR3 spans 14 amino acids. V was trimmed by 3 bases and J by 3 bases, leaving 10 bases between them. The CDR3 sequence: CASSGGGNNQPQHF. As DNA, the CDR3 is TGTGCCAGCAGCGGGGGGGGGAACAATCAGCCCCAGCATTTT.

The chain's CDR3 is CASSIVQGSYEQYF. The CDR3 DNA reads TGTGCCAGTAGTATAGTGCAGGGTTCCTACGAGCAGTACTTC. This chain joins TRBV19 and TRBJ2-5; a possible D gene is TRBD1 (5 bases). The better agreement between TRBJ2-7 and the DNA end casts doubt on the J call. Germline V gene data show CDR1 as LNHDA and CDR2 as SQIVND (reference sequence). The CDR3 consists of 14 residues.

The CDR3 here is CASRDLTGGGQPQHF. The CDR3 nucleotides read TGTGCCAGCAGAGACCTAACAGGGGGCGGGCAGCCCCAGCATTTT. This chain connects TRBV6-1 to TRBJ1-5; 9 bases agree with TRBD1. Germline CDR1 and CDR2: MNHNS and SASEGT. After removal of 6 bases from V and 7 bases from J, the junction contained 10 bases not matched to a gene. CDR3 length: 15 amino acids.

The rearrangement uses TRBV15 and TRBJ2-7; 8 nucleotides line up with TRBD2. V shed 3 bases, J shed 3 bases, and the junction held 4 bases outside the gene matches. The CDR3 has 14 amino acids. Looked up from germline, CDR1 is LNHNV and CDR2 is YYDKDF (reference sequence). CDR3 amino acids: CATSRLREGYEQYF. The CDR3 region has the DNA TGTGCCACCAGCAGGTTACGGGAGGGCTACGAGCAGTACTTC.

CDR3 loop: CASSPVGGATDTQYF. CDR3 nucleotides: TGTGCCAGCAGTCCCGTGGGAGGGGCGACAGATACGCAGTATTTT. The rearrangement joins TRBV28 to TRBJ2-3, with 7 bases aligning to TRBD2. V shed 5 bases and J 3 bases; nucleotides not matched to a gene: 8. CDR3 size: 15 residues. Germline V gives CDR1 MDHEN, CDR2 SYDVKM.

Written as DNA, the CDR3 is TGCGCCAGCAGCTTCCGGGGGGTTGCGATGAACACTGAAGCTTTCTTT. The encoded protein is CASSFRGVAMNTEAFF. This rearrangement joins TRBV5-1 to TRBJ1-1, with a weak D call TRBD1 (5 bases). The V and J ends lost 2 bases and 0 bases respectively, with 14 bases between them. The CDR3 contains 16 residues. Germline CDR1 is SGHRS and CDR2 is YFSETQ.

CDR3 DNA: TGTGCCAGCAGTTTGGGACAGCCCTACAATGAGCAGTTCTTC. This encodes CASSLGQPYNEQFF. This chain connects TRBV11-3 to TRBJ2-1, with 7 nucleotides matching TRBD1. The V gene end was trimmed by 6 bases and the J gene end by 2 bases; junction bases not matched to a gene: 4. Looked up from germline, CDR1 is SGHNT and CDR2 is YENEEA. The CDR3 covers 14 residues.

The rearrangement links TRBV25-1 to TRBJ1-4; no clear D. The CDR3 has 15 residues. The V gene's germline CDR1 is MGHDK and CDR2 SYGVNS. Trimming stripped 0 bases from V and 0 bases from J, with 5 bases between. The CDR3 DNA reads as TGTGCCAGCAGTGAATATCGGGCAACTAATGAAAAACTGTTTTTT. Its translation is CASSEYRATNEKLFF.

The chain couples TRBV7-9 to TRBJ1-4, with a possible D match to TRBD1 (6 bases). Germline V gene data show CDR1 as SEHNR and CDR2 as FQNEAQ (reference sequence). V was pared by 5 bases and J by 3 bases, with 7 bases between. The CDR3 contains 13 residues. This chain's CDR3 is CASSRQANEKLFF. In DNA, the CDR3 is TGTGCCAGCAGCCGACAGGCTAATGAAAAACTGTTTTTT.

J is TRBJ1-2 and V is TRBV19, with 12 bases identical to TRBD1. The CDR3 is 15 amino acids. V lost 5 bases to trimming and J lost 4 bases; unmatched junction nucleotides: 5. Germline lookup yields CDR1 LNHDA and CDR2 SQIVND (reference sequence). CDR3 protein: CASSAGQGAGYGYTF. DNA for the CDR3: TGTGCCAGTAGTGCGGGACAGGGGGCTGGCTATGGCTACACCTTC.

The rearrangement joins TRBV27 to TRBJ2-7, with 10 nucleotides matching TRBD2. V gave up 8 bases and J gave up 5 bases; unmatched junction bases: 15. This CDR3 has 16 amino acids. Germline lookup yields CDR1 MNHEY and CDR2 SMNVEV (reference sequence). DNA of the CDR3: TGTGCCAGCCCTCTCCCTAGCGGGAGAGAGAGAGACGAGCAGTACTTC. Encoded protein: CASPLPSGRERDEQYF.

V gene TRBV6-1 combines with J gene TRBJ2-7; 8 bases align to TRBD1. Germline V CDR1 and CDR2: MNHNS, SASEGT. The CDR3 totals 14 residues. Losses at the gene ends were 2 bases for V and 4 bases for J; bases not matched to a gene: 4. CDR3 in DNA: TGTGCCAGCAGTGAATTGGGACAGGTTTACGAGCAGTACTTC. This sequence encodes CASSELGQVYEQYF.

Here the CDR3 reads CASKRDRSSYEQYF. CDR3 DNA sequence: TGTGCCAGCAAGAGGGACAGGTCCTCCTACGAGCAGTACTTC. V usage is TRBV27 and J usage is TRBJ2-7; 8 bases are a match to TRBD1. V shed 7 bases, J shed 0 bases, and the junction held 5 bases outside the gene matches. The CDR3 has 14 residues. The germline CDR1 and CDR2 sequences are MNHEY and SMNVEV (reference sequence).

The chain uses TRBV19 and TRBJ1-2; TRBD1 aligns across 7 bases. The germline CDR1 and CDR2 sequences are LNHDA and SQIVND (reference sequence). The trim removed 5 bases at V and 4 bases at J, leaving 10 bases unmatched. CDR3 length: 15 residues. CDR3 DNA: TGTGCCAGTAGTCCACAGGGGAAGTTAGGCTATGGCTACACCTTC. Residues: CASSPQGKLGYGYTF. The full variable domain, its missing parts supplied by reference TRBV19 and TRBJ1-2, is DGGITQSPKYLFRKEGQNVTLSCEQNLNHDAMYWYRQDPGQGLRLIYYSQIVNDFQKGDIAEGYSVSREKKESFPLTVTSAQKNPTAFYLCASSPQGKLGYGYTFGSGTRLTVV.

The rearrangement joins TRBV5-6 to TRBJ1-2; D gene uncertain. The CDR3 sequence is 17 residues long. Germline V gene data show CDR1 as SGHDT and CDR2 as YYEEEE. V was cut by 2 bases and J by 3 bases, with 20 bases left in between. The CDR3 coding sequence is TGTGCCAGCAGCTTCCGGGTCCTCCTCTCCGCGGACTATGGCTACACCTTC. Protein product: CASSFRVLLSADYGYTF.

This sequence joins TRBV19 and TRBJ2-5; possibly TRBD2 for D (7 bases). The CDR3 loop spans 17 amino acids. The germline CDR1 and CDR2 sequences are LNHDA and SQIVND (reference sequence). V lost 3 bases to trimming and J lost 9 bases, with 26 bases between them. The CDR3 region has the DNA TGTGCCAGTAGTATCGGACGTCTGCGGGGGCCCGCAGGGGCCCAGTACTTC. It is translated as CASSIGRLRGPAGAQYF.

The chain is built from TRBV7-3 and TRBJ2-5; 8 bases match TRBD1. The CDR3 contains 15 residues. Germline V gives CDR1 SGHTA, CDR2 FQGTGA. The V segment lost 2 bases and the J segment 4 bases; nucleotides outside the gene matches: 6. CDR3 sequence: CASSLSGGSGETQYF. CDR3 in DNA: TGTGCCAGCAGCTTATCAGGGGGCTCTGGAGAGACCCAGTACTTC. The complete variable domain, with remaining parts taken from reference TRBV7-3 and TRBJ2-5, reads GAGVSQTPSNKVTEKGKYVELRCDPISGHTALYWYRQSLGQGPEFLIYFQGTGAADDSGLPNDRFFAVRPEGSVSTLKIQRTERGDSAVYLCASSLSGGSGETQYFGPGTRLLVL.